A single sample gave rise to the 21 T cell receptor beta chains below, sequenced in a study of shared clonotypes between healthy human individuals. Assay: immunoSEQ multiplex PCR; the TCRdb copy retains only in-frame clones and omits some. The data contain under 2,500,000 clones, approximately 94% of them singletons. The sequenced sample was naive CD4+ T cells sorted from blood. Subset: CD45RA+ positively selected. Receptors were obtained from a man younger than 35 in good health.

This clone came up once. The same CDR3 arises from other DNA sequences in this sample as well. This chain connects TRBV5-1 to TRBJ1-1; D may be TRBD1 (5 bases). Trimming left V 0 bases short and J 1 base short, with 10 bases between. The CDR3 contains 15 residues. Germline CDR1 is SGHRS and CDR2 is YFSETQ. CDR3 region: CASSLVRGSNTEAFF. The DNA for the CDR3 is TGCGCCAGCAGCTTGGTAAGGGGTTCGAACACTGAAGCTTTCTTT. Using reference TRBV5-1 and TRBJ1-1 for the parts outside the CDR3, the full variable domain is KAGVTQTPRYLIKTRGQQVTLSCSPISGHRSVSWYQQTPGQGLQFLFEYFSETQRNKGNFPGRFSGRQFSNSRSEMNVSTLELGDSALYLCASSLVRGSNTEAFFGQGTRLTVV.

V usage is TRBV18 and J usage is TRBJ1-1; D might be TRBD1 (6 bases). Germline CDR1 KGHSH, CDR2 LQKENI. Between the trimmed V and J ends, which lost 4 bases and 1 base, there was a span of 13 bases. This CDR3 spans 15 amino acids. CDR3 in amino acids: CASSLLQGKNTEAFF. The CDR3 bases are TGTGCCAGCTCACTACTCCAGGGGAAGAACACTGAAGCTTTCTTT.

The V and J genes are TRBV5-4 and TRBJ2-5; 7 nucleotides agree with TRBD2. This CDR3 spans 16 amino acids. Germline assignment: CDR1 SGHNT and CDR2 YYREEE (reference sequence). The ends lost 0 bases at V and 6 bases at J; junction bases unmatched: 11. The CDR3 DNA reads as TGTGCCAGCAGCTTGGCCGGGACCGGGGAGGGAAAGACCCAGTACTTC. It is translated as CASSLAGTGEGKTQYF.

This sequence joins TRBV6-5 and TRBJ2-7; unclear D gene. The CDR3 is 15 residues long. Trimming left V 0 bases short and J 2 bases short, with 11 bases between. Germline V gives CDR1 MNHEY, CDR2 SVGAGI. CDR3 amino acids: CASSYSSVGPYEQYF. CDR3 DNA sequence: TGTGCCAGCAGTTACTCCTCGGTTGGCCCCTACGAGCAGTACTTC.

The rearrangement links TRBV4-1 to TRBJ1-2; D perhaps matches TRBD1 (6 bases). CDR1 and CDR2 from the germline V gene are MGHRA and YSYEKL. The CDR3 is 15 amino acids. The V end was cut by 1 base, the J end by 6 bases, with 15 bases between. The CDR3 here is CASSQGHRVGDGYTF. CDR3 sequence (DNA): TGCGCCAGCAGCCAAGGGCACAGGGTAGGGGATGGCTACACCTTC.

This chain's CDR3 is CASSPKGASGYTF. In DNA form, the CDR3 reads TGTGCCAGTAGTCCTAAGGGGGCGAGCGGCTACACCTTC. The rearrangement links TRBV19 to TRBJ1-2, with TRBD1 matching over 7 bases. J gave up 8 bases and V 5 bases, and 8 bases lay outside the gene matches. This CDR3 is built from 13 residues. The germline V gene has CDR1 LNHDA and CDR2 SQIVND (reference sequence).

The CDR3 spells CASSLGGTGRSPLHF. The CDR3 DNA is TGTGCCAGCAGCTTGGGGGGGACAGGGAGGTCACCCCTCCACTTT. The chain employs TRBV5-4 and TRBJ1-6, with 9 bases aligning to TRBD1. Per the germline V gene, CDR1 is SGHNT and CDR2 is YYREEE (reference sequence). Losses at the gene ends were 0 bases for V and 10 bases for J; bases not matched to a gene: 5. The CDR3 runs to 15 residues.

In this sample, this clone turned up many times. This chain uses TRBV5-1 with TRBJ2-1; TRBD2 aligns across 9 bases. This CDR3 spans 15 amino acids. J gave up 7 bases and V 6 bases, and 11 bases lay outside the gene matches. Germline-derived CDR1 and CDR2 are SGHRS and YFSETQ. The CDR3 coding sequence is TGCGCCAGCACCGTAACCGGGACTAGCACAAATGAGCAGTTCTTC. Translated, it gives CASTVTGTSTNEQFF.

The chain carries TRBV5-1 and TRBJ1-1; no reliable D call. V lost 3 bases, J lost 0 bases, and 15 bases lay in between. The V gene's germline CDR1 is SGHRS and CDR2 YFSETQ. The CDR3 has 16 amino acids. For the CDR3, the DNA is TGCGCCAGCAGCTATTCCGGACGGACGATGAACACTGAAGCTTTCTTT. As protein: CASSYSGRTMNTEAFF.

Of note for this clone: Different DNA sequences within this sample yield the same CDR3. The chain carries TRBV27 and TRBJ1-5; TRBD1 matches at 11 bases. The CDR3 extends over 15 amino acids. V gave up 5 bases and J gave up 5 bases; unmatched junction bases: 5. CDR1 MNHEY and CDR2 SMNVEV come from the germline V gene (reference sequence). CDR3: CASSTRTGGDQPQHF. CDR3 DNA sequence: TGTGCCAGCAGTACTCGGACAGGGGGCGATCAGCCCCAGCATTTT.

V gene TRBV2 combines with J gene TRBJ1-2; D possibly corresponds to TRBD1 (6 bases). Trimming left V 11 bases short and J 3 bases short, with 16 bases between. The CDR3 consists of 13 residues. Germline loops: CDR1 SNHLY, CDR2 FYNNEI. The CDR3 region is CAAAGEGDYGYTF. The DNA for the CDR3 is TGTGCCGCAGCAGGGGAGGGGGACTATGGCTACACCTTC.

The V call is TRBV4-3, the J call TRBJ2-5; perhaps TRBD2 as D (5 bases). The germline V gene has CDR1 LGHNA and CDR2 YSLEER. V dropped 0 bases and J dropped 7 bases, with 12 bases sitting between them. The CDR3 loop spans 14 amino acids. The CDR3 DNA sequence: TGCGCCAGCAGCCAAGATGGGAGTTGGGGGACCCAGTACTTC. It is translated as CASSQDGSWGTQYF.

The V call is TRBV7-2, the J call TRBJ2-7, with D possibly TRBD2 on 6 matching bases. The CDR3 totals 13 residues. Between the trimmed V and J ends, which lost 4 bases and 4 bases, there was a span of 11 bases. Germline assignment: CDR1 SGHTA and CDR2 FQGNSA. CDR3 bases: TGTGCCAGCAGCTCGGAGGGCCGATACGAGCAGTACTTC. It is translated as CASSSEGRYEQYF.

This chain joins TRBV7-9 and TRBJ2-1; D gene unclear. The V end was cut by 1 base, the J end by 15 bases, with 13 bases between. Germline V gives CDR1 SEHNR, CDR2 FQNEAQ (reference sequence). This CDR3 has 12 residues. DNA for the CDR3: TGTGCCAGCAGCTTAGTCCCCATGCAGAGGTTCTTC. It yields the protein CASSLVPMQRFF.

Points on this clone: Other DNA variants within this sample encode the same CDR3. CDR3 residues: CASSSGTGPYEQYF. DNA for the CDR3: TGTGCCAGCAGCTCAGGGACAGGGCCCTACGAGCAGTACTTC. This chain uses TRBV11-2 with TRBJ2-7; 9 bases map to TRBD1. Per germline, CDR1 SGHAT and CDR2 FQNNGV. The ends lost 4 bases at V and 2 bases at J; junction bases unmatched: 3. The CDR3 totals 14 residues.

This sequence joins TRBV6-1 and TRBJ2-1, with D perhaps TRBD1 or TRBD2 (5 bases each). This CDR3 is 13 amino acids long. CDR1 is MNHNS, CDR2 SASEGT, per germline. V shed 11 bases and J shed 0 bases, with 11 bases lying between them. The CDR3 loop reads CAGAGLSYNEQFF. Written as DNA, the CDR3 is TGTGCCGGGGCGGGCCTCTCCTACAATGAGCAGTTCTTC.

This clone was seen once. This chain links TRBV28 with TRBJ1-1; 7 bases agree with TRBD1. Per germline, CDR1 MDHEN and CDR2 SYDVKM. This CDR3 contains 15 residues. V was clipped by 5 bases and J by 5 bases; unmatched bases: 11. CDR3 sequence: CASSPEGGANTEAFF. CDR3 nucleotide sequence: TGTGCCAGCAGTCCGGAAGGGGGCGCAAATACTGAAGCTTTCTTT.

The rearrangement uses TRBV2 and TRBJ1-3; TRBD1 aligns across 8 bases. Germline loops: CDR1 SNHLY, CDR2 FYNNEI. J was trimmed by 4 bases and V by 6 bases; bases with no gene match: 5. The length of the CDR3 is 14 residues. The CDR3 nucleotides are TGTGCCAGCAGACAGACAGGGGTCGGAAACACCATATATTTT. Its translation: CASRQTGVGNTIYF. Complete variable domain (other parts from reference TRBV2 and TRBJ1-3): EPEVTQTPSHQVTQMGQEVILRCVPISNHLYFYWYRQILGQKVEFLVSFYNNEISEKSEIFDDQFSVERPDGSNFTLKIRSTKLEDSAMYFCASRQTGVGNTIYFGEGSWLTVV.

The V call is TRBV5-4, the J call TRBJ2-2; 7 nucleotides line up with TRBD1. Trimming took 7 bases from V and 2 from J; bases not matched to a gene: 11. CDR1 is SGHNT, CDR2 YYREEE, per germline (reference sequence). This CDR3 has 16 residues. CDR3: CASLDRSGANTGELFF. The CDR3 DNA reads TGTGCCAGCTTGGACAGGTCGGGCGCCAACACCGGGGAGCTGTTTTTT.

The rearrangement links TRBV5-4 to TRBJ1-1; D gene unclear. CDR3 length: 16 amino acids. Between the trimmed V and J ends, which lost 0 bases and 3 bases, there was a span of 15 bases. Germline CDR1 reads SGHNT; CDR2 reads YYREEE (reference sequence). CDR3 in amino acids: CASSLAGGRLDTEAFF. The CDR3 bases are TGTGCCAGCAGCTTGGCCGGCGGGAGGTTAGACACTGAAGCTTTCTTT. The full variable domain, with the rest looked up from reference TRBV5-4 and TRBJ1-1, is ETGVTQSPTHLIKTRGQQVTLRCSSQSGHNTVSWYQQALGQGPQFIFQYYREEENGRGNFPPRFSGLQFPNYSSELNVNALELDDSALYLCASSLAGGRLDTEAFFGQGTRLTVV.

V usage is TRBV2 and J usage is TRBJ2-2; D possibly corresponds to TRBD1 (6 bases). V was cut by 1 base and J by 7 bases, with 13 bases left in between. CDR1 is SNHLY and CDR2 is FYNNEI in the germline V gene. CDR3 size: 15 residues. CDR3 coding DNA: TGTGCCAGCAGTGAAGAGGCAGGGGTGGGCGGGGAGCTGTTTTTT. Encoded protein: CASSEEAGVGGELFF.